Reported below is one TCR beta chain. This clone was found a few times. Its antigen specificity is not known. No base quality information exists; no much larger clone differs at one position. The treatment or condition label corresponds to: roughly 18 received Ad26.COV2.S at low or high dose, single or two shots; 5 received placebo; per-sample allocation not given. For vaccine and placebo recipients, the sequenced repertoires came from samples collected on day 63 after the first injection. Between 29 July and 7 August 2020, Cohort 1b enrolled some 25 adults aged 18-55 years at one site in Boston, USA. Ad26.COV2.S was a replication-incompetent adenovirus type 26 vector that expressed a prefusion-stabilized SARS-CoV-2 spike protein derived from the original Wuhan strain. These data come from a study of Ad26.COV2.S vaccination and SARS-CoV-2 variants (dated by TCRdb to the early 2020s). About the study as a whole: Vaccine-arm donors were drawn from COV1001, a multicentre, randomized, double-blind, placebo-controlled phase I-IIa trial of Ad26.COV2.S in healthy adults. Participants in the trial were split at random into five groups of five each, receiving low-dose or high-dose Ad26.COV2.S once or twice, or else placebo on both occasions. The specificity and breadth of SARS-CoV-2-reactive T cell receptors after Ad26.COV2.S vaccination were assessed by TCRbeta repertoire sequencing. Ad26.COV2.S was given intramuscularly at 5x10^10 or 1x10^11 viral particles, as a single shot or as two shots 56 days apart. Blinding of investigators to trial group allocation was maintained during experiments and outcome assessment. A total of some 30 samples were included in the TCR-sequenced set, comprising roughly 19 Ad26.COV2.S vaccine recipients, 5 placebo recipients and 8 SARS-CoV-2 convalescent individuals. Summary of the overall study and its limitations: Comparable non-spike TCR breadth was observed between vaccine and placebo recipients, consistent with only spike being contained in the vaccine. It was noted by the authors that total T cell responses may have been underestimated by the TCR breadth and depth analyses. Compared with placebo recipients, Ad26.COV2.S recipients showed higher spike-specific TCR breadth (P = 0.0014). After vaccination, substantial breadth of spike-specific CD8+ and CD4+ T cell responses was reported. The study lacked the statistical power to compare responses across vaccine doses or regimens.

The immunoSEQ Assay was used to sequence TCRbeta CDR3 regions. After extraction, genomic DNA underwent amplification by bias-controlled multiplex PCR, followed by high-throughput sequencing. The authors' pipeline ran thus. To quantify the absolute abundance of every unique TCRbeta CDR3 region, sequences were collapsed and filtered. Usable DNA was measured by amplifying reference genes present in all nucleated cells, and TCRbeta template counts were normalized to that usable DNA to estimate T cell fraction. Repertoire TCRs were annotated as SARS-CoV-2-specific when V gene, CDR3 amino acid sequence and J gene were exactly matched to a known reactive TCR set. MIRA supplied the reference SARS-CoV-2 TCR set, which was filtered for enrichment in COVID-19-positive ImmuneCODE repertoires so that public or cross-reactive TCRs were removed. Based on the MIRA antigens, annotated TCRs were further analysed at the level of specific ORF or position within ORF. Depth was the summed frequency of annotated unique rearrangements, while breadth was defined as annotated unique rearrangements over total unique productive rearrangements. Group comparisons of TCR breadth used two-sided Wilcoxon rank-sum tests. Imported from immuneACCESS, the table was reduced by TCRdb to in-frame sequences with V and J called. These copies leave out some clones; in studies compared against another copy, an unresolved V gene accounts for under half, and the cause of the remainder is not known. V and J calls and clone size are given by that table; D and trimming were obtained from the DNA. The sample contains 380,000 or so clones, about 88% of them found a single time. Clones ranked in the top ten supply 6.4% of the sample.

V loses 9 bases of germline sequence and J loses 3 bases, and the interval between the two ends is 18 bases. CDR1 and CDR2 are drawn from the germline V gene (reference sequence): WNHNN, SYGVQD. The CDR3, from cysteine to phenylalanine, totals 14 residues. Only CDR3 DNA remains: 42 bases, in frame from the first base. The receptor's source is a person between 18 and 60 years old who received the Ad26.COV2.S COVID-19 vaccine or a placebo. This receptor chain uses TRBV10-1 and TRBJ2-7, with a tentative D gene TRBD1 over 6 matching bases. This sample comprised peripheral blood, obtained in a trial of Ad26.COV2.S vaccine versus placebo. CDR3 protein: CARDRYVLGYEQYF. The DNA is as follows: TGCGCCAGAGACAGGTACGTTCTGGGCTACGAGCAGTACTTC.